Listed below are T cell receptor beta chains from one sample, sequenced in a study of beta chain features in type 1 diabetes. TCRdb keeps only in-frame clones here, not all; method: immunoSEQ multiplex PCR. The table includes nearly 700,000 clones, 13% detected once. Sequenced material: naive CD4+ T cells from blood. Receptors were obtained from a man aged 18 to 30 with type 1 diabetes. The CDR3 runs from the conserved cysteine through the conserved F or W. The order of the fields is D gene, V gene, J gene, CDR3 length, clone size, CDR3 DNA, CDR3 protein. A D gene is named only where the DNA matches it firmly. Clone size is given for some rows only: seen once, a few or many times, or a class if the clone is expanded.

>.|TRBV4-1|TRBJ1-2|15|few
TGCGCCAGCAGCCAAGAAGGGCCAGGGGCATATGGCTACACCTTC
CASSQEGPGAYGYTF
>TRBD1|TRBV7-7|TRBJ2-5|15|few
TGTGCCAGCAGCCTACCGGGACAGGGCTGGGAGACCCAGTACTTC
CASSLPGQGWETQYF
>TRBD1|TRBV6-4|TRBJ2-6|19|.
TGTGCCAGCAGTGACTCGGAATGGACAGGGTCGGCTGGGGCCAACGTCCTGACTTTC
CASSDSEWTGSAGANVLTF
>.|TRBV9|TRBJ2-1|15|.
TGTGCCAGCAGTGCGAGGAGGATTGGCCCAGTTGAGCAGTTCTTC
CASSARRIGPVEQFF
>TRBD1|TRBV7-9|TRBJ1-4|15|few
TGTGCCAGCAGCCGACAGGGGCCGTCTAATGAAAAACTGTTTTTT
CASSRQGPSNEKLFF
>.|TRBV28|TRBJ1-6|11|.
TGTGCCAGCATGCTAAATTCACCCCTCCACTTT
CASMLNSPLHF
>TRBD1|TRBV29-1|TRBJ1-2|12|few
TGCAGCGTTGGGACAGGGGTTACGGGCTACACCTTC
CSVGTGVTGYTF
>TRBD1|TRBV6-5|TRBJ1-4|14|.
TGTGCCAGCAGTACCGGGACAGCGGATGAAAAACTGTTTTTT
CASSTGTADEKLFF
>.|TRBV30|TRBJ1-2|13|few
TGTGCCTGGAAATGGCCGGGATCCTATGGCTACACCTTC
CAWKWPGSYGYTF
>TRBD1|TRBV2|TRBJ2-3|15|.
TGTGCCAGCAGGCGAGGACAGGGGCCCACAGATACGCAGTATTTT
CASRRGQGPTDTQYF
>TRBD1|TRBV15|TRBJ1-2|15|few
TGTGCCACCAGCACCGGACAGGGCGCTAACTATGGCTACACCTTC
CATSTGQGANYGYTF
>.|TRBV18|TRBJ2-3|15|.
TGTGCCAGCTCAGGGCGGGACCTTAGCACAGATACGCAGTATTTT
CASSGRDLSTDTQYF
>.|TRBV7-9|TRBJ1-4|13|few
TGTGCCAGCAGCCCACAGGGACTGGAAAAACTGTTTTTT
CASSPQGLEKLFF
>.|TRBV30|TRBJ2-1|14|.
TGTGCCTGGATGGGGGGACTCGTCTACAATGAGCAGTTCTTC
CAWMGGLVYNEQFF
>.|TRBV19|TRBJ2-3|15|.
TGTGCCAGTAGTCTGCCCGGGGGCCCTGGAGATACGCAGTATTTT
CASSLPGGPGDTQYF
>.|TRBV11-2|TRBJ1-1|13|.
TGTGCCAGCAGCTCAACCCACAGTGTCTCCGCTTTCTTT
CASSSTHSVSAFF
>.|TRBV9|TRBJ2-2|15|.
TGTGCCAGCAGCACCCGAGACAGGAACACCGGGGAGCTGTTTTTT
CASSTRDRNTGELFF
>TRBD2|TRBV4-1|TRBJ2-1|15|few
TGCGCCAGCAGCCAAGATAGGGGACTACACAATGAGCAGTTCTTC
CASSQDRGLHNEQFF
>.|TRBV15|TRBJ2-3|15|.
TGTGCCACCAGCAGAGTTGGGGACTCCACAGATACGCAGTATTTT
CATSRVGDSTDTQYF
>.|TRBV28|TRBJ2-7|15|few
TGTGCCAGCAGTCCCCCGGGGAAATCTATCTACGAGCAGTACTTC
CASSPPGKSIYEQYF
>.|TRBV5-1|TRBJ2-1|12|.
TGCGCCAGCAGCTTGGCTGTGGATGAGCAGTTCTTC
CASSLAVDEQFF
>.|TRBV30|TRBJ1-4|16|.
TGTGCCTGGAGTCCCGGGACCTCCGGTGGGAATGAAAAACTGTTTTTT
CAWSPGTSGGNEKLFF
>.|TRBV30|TRBJ2-7|11|.
TGTGCCTGGAGTACGGGTTCCCAGCAGTACTTC
CAWSTGSQQYF
>.|TRBV6-5|TRBJ1-1|13|few
TGTGCCAGCAGTCACCCACGGGGGACTGAAGCTTTCTTT
CASSHPRGTEAFF
>.|TRBV18|TRBJ1-5|16|.
TGTGCCAGCTCACCCGTAATGGCTGTTACTAATCAGCCCCAGCATTTT
CASSPVMAVTNQPQHF
>TRBD2|TRBV6-6|TRBJ2-7|15|.
TGTGCCAGCAGTTATGGTGTCAGGACTAGCGACGAGCAGTACTTC
CASSYGVRTSDEQYF
>.|TRBV2|TRBJ1-6|15|few
TGTGCCAGCAGTGGTGGAAACGGGGTTGTTTCACCCCTCCACTTT
CASSGGNGVVSPLHF
>.|TRBV29-1|TRBJ1-1|12|few
TGCAGCGTTGTCCCGGGGGTCGGTGAAGCTTTCTTT
CSVVPGVGEAFF
>TRBD2|TRBV27|TRBJ2-6|14|.
TGTGCCAGCTGGAGCGGGGCCGGGGCCAACGTCCTGACTTTC
CASWSGAGANVLTF
>TRBD1|TRBV7-9|TRBJ2-6|16|few
TGTGCCAGCAGCTTATCAGGGGGCGCTGGGGCCAACGTCCTGACTTTC
CASSLSGGAGANVLTF
>.|TRBV30|TRBJ2-7|11|few
TGTGCCTGGACGGGCGCCTACGAGCAGTACTTC
CAWTGAYEQYF
>.|TRBV5-1|TRBJ1-1|14|few
TGCGCCAGCACCCTGACGACAGGGAACACTGAAGCTTTCTTT
CASTLTTGNTEAFF
>.|TRBV5-4|TRBJ1-1|15|few
TGTGCCAGCAGCCAATCAGGAACAGTCCCCACTGAAGCTTTCTTT
CASSQSGTVPTEAFF
>TRBD1|TRBV30|TRBJ1-5|15|.
TGTGCCTGGGCCAAGACAGGGGATAGCAATCAGCCCCAGCATTTT
CAWAKTGDSNQPQHF
>.|TRBV30|TRBJ2-2|12|few
TGTGCCTGGAGCAGAGGGCTCGGGGAGCTGTTTTTT
CAWSRGLGELFF